This T cell receptor (beta chain) came from a study of metastatic and nonmetastatic thyroid tumors. Study-wide background: Repertoires from blood and tumor or nodule tissue of malignant and benign thyroid patients were compared. Study-wide findings and caveats: Benign nodules were reported to have significantly lower TCR beta diversity than malignant thyroid tumors, in blood and tumor.

Germline CDR1 reads WNHNN; CDR2 reads SYGVQD (reference sequence). The CDR3 is 14 amino acids. Trimming pared 5 bases from V and 4 bases from J, leaving 12 bases between. TCRdb re-clonotyped the PCR reads through MiXCR. The data show under 40,000 clones, roughly 17% seen once. This clone was counted many times. Its cognate antigen is unknown. Treatment of any kind had been given to no patient before thyroid surgery. Sequences were obtained from blood. V gene TRBV10-1 combines with J gene TRBJ2-1; D possibly corresponds to TRBD2 (5 bases). The origin of this receptor is a male donor with papillary thyroid cancer or a benign thyroid nodule (not recorded which). Some clones in this sample may be carry-over from other donors' samples. This chain's CDR3 is CASSLTTGYNEQFF. The CDR3 DNA is TGCGCCAGCAGTTTGACTACCGGGTACAATGAGCAGTTCTTC.